Shown below are 20 T cell receptor beta chains from a single sample sequenced in a study of regulatory T cells in long-lasting Graves disease. The time point is: persistent/refractory GD, antithyroid drugs over 5 years with positive TRAb. Isolated PBMC RNA provided the starting material for the TCR library. Library construction for TCR beta used iRepertoire HTBI primers and Arm-PCR of CDR3 regions. In TCRdb, the multiplex PCR reads were re-called with MiXCR into one record per CDR3 protein. The profile shows around 450,000 distinct CDR3 sequences, about a fifth of them singletons. The sample consisted of peripheral blood mononuclear cells (PBMCs), taken when the disease was refractory, from a patient treated with antithyroid drugs. The receptor source for this set is a female donor with Graves disease.

This clonotype was found a few times. The chain recombines TRBV29-1 with TRBJ2-7, with TRBD1 matching 11 bases. CDR1 is SQVTM and CDR2 is ANQGSEA in the germline V gene. This CDR3 is built from 15 residues. Losses at the gene ends were 0 bases for V and 3 bases for J; bases not matched to a gene: 4. DNA for the CDR3: TGCAGCGTTGAAGAGCGGGACAGGGGGTTCTACGAGCAGTACTTC. This translates into CSVEERDRGFYEQYF.

This clonotype was counted ten times or more. The CDR3 DNA reads TGTGCCAACCGCGACAGTACCGGGGAGCTGTTTTTT. Amino acids: CANRDSTGELFF. The rearrangement joins TRBV28 to TRBJ2-2; D is perhaps TRBD1 (5 bases). The CDR3 sequence is 12 residues long. V was clipped by 10 bases and J by 5 bases, with 11 bases between them. Germline V gene lookup returns CDR1 MDHEN and CDR2 SYDVKM.

This rearrangement joins TRBV29-1 to TRBJ1-1; TRBD1 might be the D (5 bases). CDR1 SQVTM and CDR2 ANQGSEA come from the germline V gene. There are 13 residues in the CDR3. This CDR3 is CTGRAGGDTEAFF. The CDR3 DNA reads as TGCACAGGCCGGGCGGGGGGGGACACTGAAGCTTTCTTT.

The sample holds a few counts of this clonotype. This chain connects TRBV3-1 to TRBJ2-3, with TRBD1 identical over 7 bases. This CDR3 comprises 14 residues. V shed 6 bases and J 0 bases; nucleotides not matched to a gene: 3. In germline, CDR1 is LGHDT, CDR2 YNNKEL (reference sequence). The CDR3 region is CASSLTGSTDTQYF. The CDR3 bases are TGTGCCAGCAGTCTGACAGGGAGCACAGATACGCAGTATTTT.

The V and J genes are TRBV5-1 and TRBJ1-2; D perhaps matches TRBD1 (5 bases). Germline V gives CDR1 SGHRS, CDR2 YFSETQ. The CDR3 is made up of 13 amino acids. Trimming removed 2 bases from V and 3 bases from J, with 8 bases in between. CDR3 region: CASSFWGDYGYTF. CDR3 bases: TGCGCCAGCAGCTTTTGGGGGGACTATGGCTACACCTTC. The whole variable domain, filled in from reference TRBV5-1 and TRBJ1-2, reads KAGVTQTPRYLIKTRGQQVTLSCSPISGHRSVSWYQQTPGQGLQFLFEYFSETQRNKGNFPGRFSGRQFSNSRSEMNVSTLELGDSALYLCASSFWGDYGYTFGSGTRLTVV.

The chain recombines TRBV4-1 with TRBJ2-2; D remains unclear. There are 14 residues in the CDR3. Germline V gene data show CDR1 as MGHRA and CDR2 as YSYEKL. The germline V and J ends were trimmed by 5 bases and 4 bases, with 11 bases remaining between them. The CDR3 loop reads CASSRPVSTGELFF. The CDR3 nucleotides are TGCGCCAGCAGCAGGCCTGTTAGCACCGGGGAGCTGTTTTTT.

The rearrangement joins TRBV12-3 or TRBV12-4 to TRBJ2-3; D is perhaps TRBD1 or TRBD2 (5 bases each). This CDR3 has 16 residues. Between the trimmed V and J ends, which lost 6 bases and 3 bases, there was a span of 19 bases. CDR3 residues: CASRPKGTSGTDTQYF. CDR3 coding DNA: TGTGCCAGCAGGCCCAAAGGGACCTCTGGGACAGATACGCAGTATTTT.

A few counts support this clonotype. V usage is TRBV3-1 and J usage is TRBJ1-1; D remains unclear. CDR1 LGHDT and CDR2 YNNKEL come from the germline V gene (reference sequence). Trimming removed 4 bases at V and 3 bases at J, with 6 bases between. The CDR3 consists of 12 residues. CDR3 bases: TGTGCCAGCAGCCTAAAAGACACTGAAGCTTTCTTT. Its translation is CASSLKDTEAFF.

In this sample, this clonotype turned up many times. The chain uses TRBV13 and TRBJ2-2; maybe TRBD2 (5 bases). Germline V gene lookup returns CDR1 PRHDT and CDR2 FYEKMQ (reference sequence). The CDR3 covers 16 residues. V lost 5 bases to trimming and J lost 4 bases, with 17 bases between them. The CDR3 DNA reads TGTGCCAGCAGCCAGGAAAGGGCTCGGGGCACCGGGGAGCTGTTTTTT. Amino acids: CASSQERARGTGELFF.

The chain recombines TRBV13 with TRBJ2-7, with 7 bases that match TRBD1. CDR3 size: 15 residues. V shed 4 bases, J shed 6 bases, and the junction held 12 bases outside the gene matches. Germline lookup yields CDR1 PRHDT and CDR2 FYEKMQ (reference sequence). The CDR3, as DNA: TGTGCCAGCAGCTACCGACAGACAGGGATCTCCGAGCAGTACTTC. Residues: CASSYRQTGISEQYF.

The chain combines TRBV30 with TRBJ2-6, with 8 bases fitting TRBD1. CDR1 and CDR2 (germline): GTSNPN, SVGIG (reference sequence). J gave up 2 bases and V 0 bases, and 9 bases lay outside the gene matches. The CDR3 runs to 18 residues. The CDR3 coding sequence is TGTGCCTGGAGTGTACCTTACAGGGGGAGGACTGGGGCCAACGTCCTGACTTTC. Its translation is CAWSVPYRGRTGANVLTF.

This clonotype has just a few counts. The CDR3 coding sequence is TGCAGTGCTAGAGATTCTTATTCGGGGGACGGGGGCACTGAAGCTTTCTTT. It encodes CSARDSYSGDGGTEAFF. This chain links TRBV20-1 with TRBJ1-1, with a possible D match to TRBD1 (5 bases). There are 17 residues in the CDR3. Germline V gene lookup returns CDR1 DFQATT and CDR2 SNEGSKA (reference sequence). Trimming removed 0 bases at V and 4 bases at J, with 21 bases between.

This clonotype was counted only a few times. The rearrangement joins TRBV12-3 or TRBV12-4 to TRBJ2-5; perhaps D is TRBD1 or TRBD2 (5 bases each). Deletions cut 6 bases from V and 3 bases from J, with 11 bases between. CDR3 length equals 13 residues. The CDR3: CASRGENKETQYF. The CDR3 DNA sequence: TGTGCCAGCAGGGGGGAGAATAAAGAGACCCAGTACTTC.

There are a few counts of this clonotype. The CDR3 sequence is CASSLPGTPFSEQYF. The CDR3 coding sequence is TGTGCCAGCAGCCTTCCCGGGACACCGTTTAGCGAGCAGTACTTC. This chain connects TRBV14 to TRBJ2-7, with D perhaps TRBD1 (6 bases). The CDR3 totals 15 residues. CDR1 and CDR2 from the germline V gene are SGHDN and FVKESK. Trimming left V 4 bases short and J 6 bases short, with 19 bases between.

The chain links TRBV20-1 to TRBJ2-3, with D unresolved. From germline, CDR1 is DFQATT and CDR2 SNEGSKA (reference sequence). Trimming took 3 bases from V and 4 from J, leaving 11 bases between them. The CDR3 is made up of 13 amino acids. CDR3 nucleotides: TGCAGTGCTAGTGTCCTCGCACCAGATACGCAGTATTTT. Its translation: CSASVLAPDTQYF.

The genes are TRBV25-1 and TRBJ1-1; no definite D call. The CDR3 spans 13 residues. Germline lookup yields CDR1 MGHDK and CDR2 SYGVNS. V lost 6 bases and J lost 1, with 9 bases in between. CDR3: CASRDRQNTEAFF. The CDR3 DNA reads TGTGCCAGCAGGGACCGTCAGAACACTGAAGCTTTCTTT.

The chain joins TRBV12-3 or TRBV12-4 to TRBJ1-1; 9 positions match TRBD1. With 6 bases clipped from V and 4 bases from J, the junction kept 15 bases outside the gene matches. The CDR3 contains 17 residues. CDR3 region: CASRNLGTGGAATEAFF. The CDR3 DNA is TGTGCCAGCAGGAATCTTGGAACAGGGGGCGCAGCCACTGAAGCTTTCTTT.

This clonotype occurred many times. This chain uses TRBV24-1 with TRBJ2-5, with D tentatively TRBD2 (6 bases). Germline CDR1 and CDR2: KGHDR and SFDVKD. The CDR3 loop spans 14 amino acids. V dropped 4 bases and J dropped 4 bases, with 12 bases sitting between them. CDR3 residues: CATSEIGGGETQYF. Here the CDR3 DNA reads TGTGCCACCAGTGAAATCGGGGGTGGAGAGACCCAGTACTTC.

This clonotype was seen more than once but under ten times. The chain employs TRBV30 and TRBJ1-5, with TRBD1 matching over 9 bases. There are 13 residues in the CDR3. CDR1 GTSNPN and CDR2 SVGIG come from the germline V gene (reference sequence). V was clipped by 7 bases and J by 2 bases; unmatched bases: 3. The CDR3 DNA reads as TGTGCCTTCGACAGGGGGGGCAATCAGCCCCAGCATTTT. The encoded protein is CAFDRGGNQPQHF.

This clonotype was detected ten times or more. The rearrangement uses TRBV12-3 or TRBV12-4 and TRBJ1-2; TRBD1 might be the D (5 bases). This CDR3 contains 13 residues. The V and J ends lost 8 bases and 0 bases respectively, with 10 bases between them. The CDR3 region is CASASTANYGYTF. The CDR3 DNA sequence: TGTGCCAGCGCCTCGACAGCTAACTATGGCTACACCTTC.